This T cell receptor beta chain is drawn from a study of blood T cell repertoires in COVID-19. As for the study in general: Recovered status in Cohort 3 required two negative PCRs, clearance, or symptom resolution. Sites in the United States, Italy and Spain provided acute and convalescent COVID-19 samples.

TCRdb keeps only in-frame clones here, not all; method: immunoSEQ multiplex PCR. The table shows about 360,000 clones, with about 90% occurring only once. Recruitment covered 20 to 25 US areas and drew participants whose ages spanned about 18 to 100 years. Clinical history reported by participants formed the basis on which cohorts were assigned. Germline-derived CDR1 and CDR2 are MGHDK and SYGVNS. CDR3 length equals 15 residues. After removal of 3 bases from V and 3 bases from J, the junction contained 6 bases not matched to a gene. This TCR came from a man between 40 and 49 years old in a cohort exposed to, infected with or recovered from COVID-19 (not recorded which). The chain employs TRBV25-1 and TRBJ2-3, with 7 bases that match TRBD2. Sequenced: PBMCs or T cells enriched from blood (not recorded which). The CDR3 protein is CASSDVAGVTDTQYF. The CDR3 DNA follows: TGTGCCAGCAGTGACGTTGCGGGAGTAACAGATACGCAGTATTTT.